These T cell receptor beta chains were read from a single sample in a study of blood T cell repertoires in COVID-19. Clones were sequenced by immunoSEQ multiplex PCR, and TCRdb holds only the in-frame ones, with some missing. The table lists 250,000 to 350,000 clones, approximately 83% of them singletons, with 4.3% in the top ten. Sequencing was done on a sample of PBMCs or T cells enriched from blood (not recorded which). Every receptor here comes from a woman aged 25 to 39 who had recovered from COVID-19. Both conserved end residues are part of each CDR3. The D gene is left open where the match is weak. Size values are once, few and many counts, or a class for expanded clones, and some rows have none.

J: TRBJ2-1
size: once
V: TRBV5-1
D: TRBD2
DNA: TGCGCCAGCAGCTTGGGGACTAGTTCCTACAATGAGCAGTTCTTC
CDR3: CASSLGTSSYNEQFF

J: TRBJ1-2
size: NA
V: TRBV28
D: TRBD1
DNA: TGTGCCAGCAGTTCCCGGGACAGTTTTAACTATGGCTACACCTTC
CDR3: CASSSRDSFNYGYTF

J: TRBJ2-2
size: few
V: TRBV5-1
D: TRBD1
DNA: TGCGCCAGCAGCACCGGACAGGGTAACACCGGGGAGCTGTTTTTT
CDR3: CASSTGQGNTGELFF

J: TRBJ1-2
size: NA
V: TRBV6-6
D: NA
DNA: TGTGCCAGCAGGATCGATGACACTTTTGATGGCTACACCTTC
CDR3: CASRIDDTFDGYTF

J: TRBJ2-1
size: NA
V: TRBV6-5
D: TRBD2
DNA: TGTGCCAGCAACCCCGGGGGGGCGGCCTACAATGAGCAGTTCTTC
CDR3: CASNPGGAAYNEQFF

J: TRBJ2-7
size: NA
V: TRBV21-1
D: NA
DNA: TGTGCCAGCCACATAAGCTCCTACGAGCAGTACTTC
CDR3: CASHISSYEQYF

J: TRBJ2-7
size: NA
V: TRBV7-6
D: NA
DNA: TGTGCCAGCAGCGACTATACCTACGAGCAGTACTTC
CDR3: CASSDYTYEQYF

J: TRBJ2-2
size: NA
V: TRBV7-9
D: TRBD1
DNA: TGTGCCAGCAGCCAGACAGGGGCCCCAACGAACACCGGGAAGCTGTTTTTT
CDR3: CASSQTGAPTNTGKLFF

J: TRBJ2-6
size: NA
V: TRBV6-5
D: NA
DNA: TGTGCCAGCAGTTACGAACTGCTCGGGGCCAACGTCCTGACTTTC
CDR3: CASSYELLGANVLTF

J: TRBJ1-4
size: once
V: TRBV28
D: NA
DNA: TGTGCCAGCAGTTTACCAGGGCGAGGTGAAAAACTGTTTTTT
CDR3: CASSLPGRGEKLFF

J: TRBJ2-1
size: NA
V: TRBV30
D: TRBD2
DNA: TGTGCCTGGAGGGTCGGGGGGATGAATGAGCAGTTCTTC
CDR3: CAWRVGGMNEQFF

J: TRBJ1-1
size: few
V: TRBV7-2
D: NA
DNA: TGTGCCAGCAGCTTGGGACAGAACACTGAAGCTTTCTTT
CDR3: CASSLGQNTEAFF

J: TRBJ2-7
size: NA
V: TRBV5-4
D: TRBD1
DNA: TGTGCCAGCAGTTTGGCGGGACAGGGTTCTAAGCAGTACTTC
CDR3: CASSLAGQGSKQYF

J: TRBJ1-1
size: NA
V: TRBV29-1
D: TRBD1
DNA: TGCAGCGTTGCTGGGACAGGGACTGAAGCTTTCTTT
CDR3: CSVAGTGTEAFF

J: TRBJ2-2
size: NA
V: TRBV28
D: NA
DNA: TGTGCCAGCAGTGTGAGCACCGGGGAGCTGTTTTTT
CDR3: CASSVSTGELFF

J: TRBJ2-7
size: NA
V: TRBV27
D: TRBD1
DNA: TGTGCCAGCAGTTTGATCGGGACAGGGGACGAGCAGTACTTC
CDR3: CASSLIGTGDEQYF

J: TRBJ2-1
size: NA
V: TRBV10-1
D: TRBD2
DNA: TGCGCCAGCTCAAAGCGGGGGTCCTACAATGAGCAGTTCTTC
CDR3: CASSKRGSYNEQFF

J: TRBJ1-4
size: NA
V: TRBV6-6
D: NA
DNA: TGTGCCAGCAGTTACCTTCGGACTACTAATGAAAAACTGTTTTTT
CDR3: CASSYLRTTNEKLFF

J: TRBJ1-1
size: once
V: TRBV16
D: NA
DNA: TGTGCCAGCAGCCAAACACAGGGTTACACTGAAGCTTTCTTT
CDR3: CASSQTQGYTEAFF

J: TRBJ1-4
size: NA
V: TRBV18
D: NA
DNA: TGTGCCAGCTCACCGGGACAAGGGATGAGGAATGAAAAACTGTTTTTT
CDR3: CASSPGQGMRNEKLFF

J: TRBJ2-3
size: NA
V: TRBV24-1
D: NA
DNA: TGTGCCACCGGCCAGGGGACAGATACGCAGTATTTT
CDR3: CATGQGTDTQYF

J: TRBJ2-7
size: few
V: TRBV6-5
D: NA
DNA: TGTGCCAGCAGAGACCCAGGTTCCTACGAGCAGTACTTC
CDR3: CASRDPGSYEQYF

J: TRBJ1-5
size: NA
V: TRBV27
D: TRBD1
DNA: TGTGCCAGCAAGGGGGACACCCAGGGGGCCCAGCATTTT
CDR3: CASKGDTQGAQHF

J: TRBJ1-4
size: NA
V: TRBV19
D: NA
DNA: TGTGCCAGTAGTCCAGGGGACGGCCTGAATGAAAAACTGTTTTTT
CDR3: CASSPGDGLNEKLFF

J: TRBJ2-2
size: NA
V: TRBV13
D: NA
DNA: TGTGCCAGCAGCTCCACGCAGACCGGGGAGCTGTTTTTT
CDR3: CASSSTQTGELFF

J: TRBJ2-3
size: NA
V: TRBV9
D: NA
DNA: TGTGCCAGCAAAAGAGGCAGCACAGATACGCAGTATTTT
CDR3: CASKRGSTDTQYF

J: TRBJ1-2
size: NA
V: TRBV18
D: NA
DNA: TGTGCCAGCTCACCCGACAGTAACTATGGCTACACCTTC
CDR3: CASSPDSNYGYTF

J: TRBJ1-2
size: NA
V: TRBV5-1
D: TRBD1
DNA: TGCGCCAGCAGCCCAGGGTCGACAGGGACCTATGGCTACACCTTC
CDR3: CASSPGSTGTYGYTF

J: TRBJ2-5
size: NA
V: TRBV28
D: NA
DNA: TGTGCCAGCAGTCTAAGGGGAACCCAGTACTTC
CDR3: CASSLRGTQYF

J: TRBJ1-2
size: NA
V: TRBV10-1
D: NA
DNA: TGCGCCAGCAGCCCAGGGTTGGAGGGTCTTGGCTACACCTTC
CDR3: CASSPGLEGLGYTF

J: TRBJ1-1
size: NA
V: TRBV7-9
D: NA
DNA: TGTGCCAGCAGCTTTGGCGGGGTCACTGAAGCTTTCTTT
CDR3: CASSFGGVTEAFF

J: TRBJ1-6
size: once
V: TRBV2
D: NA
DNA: TGTGCCAGCAGTTCAACTCATTCACCCCTCCACTTT
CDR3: CASSSTHSPLHF

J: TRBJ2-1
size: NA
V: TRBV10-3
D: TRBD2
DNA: TGTGCCATCAATCCGGGGCTAGCGGGAGCCAATCGCAATGAGCAGTTCTTC
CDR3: CAINPGLAGANRNEQFF

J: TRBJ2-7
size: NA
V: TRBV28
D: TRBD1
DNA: TGTGCCAGCAGGAGGGACAGCCAGAGCTCCTACGAGCAGTACTTC
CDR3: CASRRDSQSSYEQYF

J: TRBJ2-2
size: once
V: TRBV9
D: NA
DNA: TGTGCCAGCAGCGTCGGGGGATCCGGGGAGCTGTTTTTT
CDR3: CASSVGGSGELFF

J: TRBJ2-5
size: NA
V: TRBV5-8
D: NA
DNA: TGTGCCAGCAGCTTGGATCCGTTTCAGGAAGAGACCCAGTACTTC
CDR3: CASSLDPFQEETQYF

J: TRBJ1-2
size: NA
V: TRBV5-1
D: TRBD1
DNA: TGCGCCAGCACCAGAGGACAGGCCTTCTCTGGCTACACCTTC
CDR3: CASTRGQAFSGYTF

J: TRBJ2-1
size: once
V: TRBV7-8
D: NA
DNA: TGTGCCAGCAGCTTAGGGAGAACTTTTAGACATGAGCAGTTCTTC
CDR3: CASSLGRTFRHEQFF

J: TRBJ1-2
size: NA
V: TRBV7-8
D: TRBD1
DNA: TGTGCCAGCAGCCTCCGGACAGGAGACTATGGCTACACCTTC
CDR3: CASSLRTGDYGYTF

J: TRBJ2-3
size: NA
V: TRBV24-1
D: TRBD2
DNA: TGTGCCACCAGTGACGGGCTAGCGGGGGGCACAGATACGCAGTATTTT
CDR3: CATSDGLAGGTDTQYF

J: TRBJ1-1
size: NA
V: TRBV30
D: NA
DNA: TGTGCCTGGAGTAGTAAGCAGGGGCTCACTGAAGCTTTCTTT
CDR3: CAWSSKQGLTEAFF

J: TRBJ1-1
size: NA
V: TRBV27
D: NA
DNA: TGTGCCAGCAGTGCACTACAGGGTCCGACTGAAGCTTTCTTT
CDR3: CASSALQGPTEAFF

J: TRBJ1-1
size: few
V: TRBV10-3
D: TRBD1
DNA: TGTGCCATCAGTGAGTACATGACAGGGGACACTGAAGCTTTCTTT
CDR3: CAISEYMTGDTEAFF

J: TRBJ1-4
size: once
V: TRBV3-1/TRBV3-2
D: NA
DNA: TGTGCCAGCAGCCCGACGGGCAGGGTTTATCGTGGTGAAAAACTGTTTTTT
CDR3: CASSPTGRVYRGEKLFF

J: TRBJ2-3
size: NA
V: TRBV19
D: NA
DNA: TGTGCCAGTAGTATAGGCGGCGGGGCGATTCCCACAGATACGCAGTATTTT
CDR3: CASSIGGGAIPTDTQYF

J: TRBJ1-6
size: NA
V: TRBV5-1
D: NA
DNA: TGCGCCAGCAGCTTGAACAGTCGGGGGGATTCACCCCTCCACTTT
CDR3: CASSLNSRGDSPLHF

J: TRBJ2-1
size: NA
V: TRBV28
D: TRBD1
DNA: TGTGCCAGCACCGCTCCGACAGGGGGCTTAAATGAGCAGTTCTTC
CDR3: CASTAPTGGLNEQFF

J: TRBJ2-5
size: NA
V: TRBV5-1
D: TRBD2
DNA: TGCGCCAGCAGCTTGGGGACTAGCGGGAGGGAGACCCAGTACTTC
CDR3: CASSLGTSGRETQYF

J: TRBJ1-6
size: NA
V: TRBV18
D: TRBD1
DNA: TGTGCCAGCTCACGGGACAGGGGTTACTCACCCCTCCACTTT
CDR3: CASSRDRGYSPLHF

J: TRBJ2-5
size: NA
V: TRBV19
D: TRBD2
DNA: TGTGCCAGTAGTATTTCCCGACTAGCGGGAGGGTGGGAGACCCAGTACTTC
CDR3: CASSISRLAGGWETQYF

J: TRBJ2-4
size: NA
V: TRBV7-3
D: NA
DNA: TGTGCCAGCAGCCCTCAGGAATGGTATCCAGCCAAAAACATTCAGTACTTC
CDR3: CASSPQEWYPAKNIQYF

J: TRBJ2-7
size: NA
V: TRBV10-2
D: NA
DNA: TGCGCCAGCAGTGAAAAGCGCTACGAGCAGTACTTC
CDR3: CASSEKRYEQYF

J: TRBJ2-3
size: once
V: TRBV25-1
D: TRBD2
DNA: TGTGCCAGCAATGGAGCGGGAGGAGTAGATACGCAGTATTTT
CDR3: CASNGAGGVDTQYF

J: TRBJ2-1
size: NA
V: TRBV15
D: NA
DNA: TGTGCCACCAGCAGAGATTGGACGCGTGCGGGGCGAGGCTCCTACAATGAGCAGTTCTTC
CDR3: CATSRDWTRAGRGSYNEQFF